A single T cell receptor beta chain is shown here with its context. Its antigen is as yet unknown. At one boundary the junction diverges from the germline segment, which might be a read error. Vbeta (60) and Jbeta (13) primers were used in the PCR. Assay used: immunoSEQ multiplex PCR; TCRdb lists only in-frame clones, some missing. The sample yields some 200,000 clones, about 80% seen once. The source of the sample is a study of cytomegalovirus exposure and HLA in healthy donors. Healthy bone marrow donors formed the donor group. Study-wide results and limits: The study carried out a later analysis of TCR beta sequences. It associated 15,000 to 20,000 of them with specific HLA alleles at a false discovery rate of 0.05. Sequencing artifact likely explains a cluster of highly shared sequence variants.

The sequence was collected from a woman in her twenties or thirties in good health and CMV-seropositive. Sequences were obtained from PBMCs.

CDR3 in amino acids: CASRLQTYNSPLHF. CDR3 nucleotide sequence: TGTGCCAGCAGGCTCCAAACCTACAATTCACCCCTCCACTTT. V is TRBV14 and J is TRBJ1-6; D remains ambiguous. Germline V gene lookup returns CDR1 SGHDN and CDR2 FVKESK. The CDR3 covers 14 residues.